This record covers a single TCR beta chain. Its specificity is not known. Germline values: CDR1 SGHRS, CDR2 YFSETQ. CDR3 size: 13 residues. A template switching step added UMIs, each with a 6-nucleotide sample barcode. The study subjected TCRalpha and TCRbeta cDNA to two nested PCRs of approximately 16 and 10 cycles. TCRdb re-called the 5' RACE reads and catalogs CDR3 proteins one per entry, DNA excluded. The sample has 300,000 to 400,000 distinct CDR3 sequences. This record belongs to a study of monozygotic twins with inflammatory bowel disease. Study-level findings and limits: TCRbeta inverse Simpson diversity was decreased in IBD patients versus healthy co-twins. Twins with IBD had fewer clonotypes in common with others than healthy twins, particularly during disease activity.

Sequencing was carried out using blood. The TCR was taken from a human donor with ulcerative colitis or Crohn's disease, or a healthy co-twin of an affected twin (not recorded which). The rearrangement joins TRBV5-1 to TRBJ2-5; checking the TCRdb D call of TRBD2 is not possible without DNA. The CDR3 loop is CASSLGLDGTQYF.